The 9 T cell receptor beta chains presented below share a single source sample, sequenced in a study of molecular identifiers for immune sequencing clone quantification. TCRdb recomputed calls from the PCR reads with MiXCR, one row per CDR3 protein. The sample has roughly 100,000 distinct CDR3 sequences; about 35% are singletons. Sequenced sample: naive CD8+ T cells from blood, with Jurkat cell RNA spiked in. Described subset: FACS-sorted CD8+CD4-CCR7+CD45RA+ naive T cells. All receptors derive from a human donor in good health. Some libraries in this study had Jurkat cell RNA spiked in.

The chain links TRBV29-1 to TRBJ1-1; D is uncertain. The CDR3 is made up of 13 amino acids. The V and J ends lost 5 bases and 0 bases respectively, with 10 bases between them. Germline V gene data show CDR1 as SQVTM and CDR2 as ANQGSEA. The CDR3 loop reads CSVIKGMNTEAFF. DNA for the CDR3: TGCAGCGTTATAAAGGGAATGAACACTGAAGCTTTCTTT. Complete variable domain (other parts from reference TRBV29-1 and TRBJ1-1): SAVISQKPSRDICQRGTSLTIQCQVDSQVTMMFWYRQQPGQSLTLIATANQGSEATYESGFVIDKFPISRPNLTFSTLTVSNMSPEDSSIYLCSVIKGMNTEAFFGQGTRLTVV.

This chain uses TRBV24-1 with TRBJ2-3, with D maybe TRBD1 (6 bases). Germline V gives CDR1 KGHDR, CDR2 SFDVKD. With 7 bases removed from V and 1 base from J, the gap between germline ends came to 11 bases. This CDR3 contains 14 residues. This chain's CDR3 is CATSLDSRTDTQYF. The CDR3 DNA reads TGTGCCACCAGCCTGGACAGTCGCACAGATACGCAGTATTTT.

This clonotype came up a few times. The chain couples TRBV12-3 or TRBV12-4 to TRBJ2-7; D might be TRBD2 (7 bases). Trimming left V 2 bases short and J 11 bases short, with 13 bases between. This CDR3 is built from 12 residues. This CDR3 is CASSLRIGGEYF. The CDR3 DNA is TGTGCCAGCAGTTTAAGGATAGGGGGGGAGTACTTC.

This clonotype was found many times. The chain combines TRBV28 with TRBJ1-5; D is unclear. Between the trimmed V and J ends, which lost 1 base and 6 bases, there was a span of 13 bases. This CDR3 region has 15 residues. From germline, CDR1 is MDHEN and CDR2 SYDVKM. For the CDR3, the DNA is TGTGCCAGCAGTTTATTCGAGGTGGTTAGTCAGCCCCAGCATTTT. It yields the protein CASSLFEVVSQPQHF. Full variable domain (missing parts from reference TRBV28 and TRBJ1-5): DVKVTQSSRYLVKRTGEKVFLECVQDMDHENMFWYRQDPGLGLRLIYFSYDVKMKEKGDIPEGYSVSREKKERFSLILESASTNQTSMYLCASSLFEVVSQPQHFGDGTRLSIL.

The CDR3 reads CASSQSPKCSYEQYF. The CDR3, as DNA: TGCGCCAGCAGTCAATCGCCCAAATGCTCCTACGAGCAGTACTTC. This chain uses TRBV23-1 with TRBJ2-7; D is ambiguous. TRBV23-1 is an ORF for which the function is uncertain. V was clipped by 0 bases and J by 0 bases, with 9 bases between them. CDR3 length: 15 amino acids.

This rearrangement joins TRBV10-3 to TRBJ2-5, with D possibly being TRBD2 (5 bases). Looked up from germline, CDR1 is ENHRY and CDR2 is SYGVKD. The V end lost 2 bases, the J end lost 0 bases, and 7 bases lay between the germline ends. CDR3 length equals 14 residues. CDR3: CAISERGYQETQYF. In DNA, the CDR3 is TGTGCCATCAGTGAGAGAGGGTACCAAGAGACCCAGTACTTC.

This clonotype came up a few times. The chain joins TRBV12-3 or TRBV12-4 to TRBJ1-1; a possible D gene is TRBD1 (5 bases). V lost 7 bases and J lost 0, with 15 bases in between. The CDR3 has 15 amino acids. The chain's CDR3 is CASTLPGTVNTEAFF. The CDR3 region has the DNA TGTGCCAGCACCCTCCCCGGGACGGTGAACACTGAAGCTTTCTTT.

The V call is TRBV7-8, the J call TRBJ1-1; D ambiguous. The germline V gene encodes CDR1 SGHVS and CDR2 FQNEAQ. Trimming shortened V by 7 bases and J by 3 bases, and 18 bases separated the two germline ends. This CDR3 contains 15 residues. CDR3 sequence (DNA): TGTGCCAGCACGACTGCTCCGGGGTCTGACACTGAAGCTTTCTTT. The encoded protein is CASTTAPGSDTEAFF. Using reference TRBV7-8 and TRBJ1-1 for the parts outside the CDR3, the full variable domain is GAGVSQSPRYKVAKRGQDVALRCDPISGHVSLFWYQQALGQGPEFLTYFQNEAQLDKSGLPSDRFFAERPEGSVSTLKIQRTQQEDSAVYLCASTTAPGSDTEAFFGQGTRLTVV.

J is TRBJ2-7 and V is TRBV7-6; 9 nucleotides align to TRBD1. The V segment lost 1 base and the J segment 5 bases; nucleotides outside the gene matches: 6. The V gene's germline CDR1 is SGHVS and CDR2 FNYEAQ. The CDR3 consists of 15 residues. DNA for the CDR3: TGTGCCAGCAGCTTAGGGGACAGGGTTCCAAACGAGCAGTACTTC. Translation gives CASSLGDRVPNEQYF.